A single sample is the source of the 2 T cell receptor beta chains below, sequenced in a study of T cells in tumors after PD-1 blockade. Method: immunoSEQ multiplex PCR; TCRdb's copy keeps in-frame clones and lacks some. The table includes around 19,000 clones, about three quarters detected once. Sequencing used PBMCs, obtained before anti-PD-1 treatment. All receptors come from a human donor with basal cell carcinoma.

The V gene is TRBV28, the J gene TRBJ2-1; 11 nucleotides agree with TRBD2. CDR1 is MDHEN and CDR2 is SYDVKM in the germline V gene. CDR3 length equals 15 residues. V was pared by 7 bases and J by 3 bases, with 5 bases of the junction left unmatched. CDR3 region: CASNGLAGNYNEQFF. Written as DNA, the CDR3 is TGTGCCAGCAACGGACTAGCGGGTAACTACAATGAGCAGTTCTTC. The full variable domain, completed using reference TRBV28 and TRBJ2-1, is DVKVTQSSRYLVKRTGEKVFLECVQDMDHENMFWYRQDPGLGLRLIYFSYDVKMKEKGDIPEGYSVSREKKERFSLILESASTNQTSMYLCASNGLAGNYNEQFFGPGTRLTVL.

The rearrangement joins TRBV2 to TRBJ2-3, with a tentative D call TRBD2 (5 bases). Per germline, CDR1 SNHLY and CDR2 FYNNEI. V was cut by 7 bases and J by 2 bases, with 10 bases left in between. The CDR3 is made up of 13 amino acids. Written as DNA, the CDR3 is TGTGCCAGCATGGCTAGCAACACAGATACGCAGTATTTT. Its protein product is CASMASNTDTQYF.